The sequence of this T cell receptor beta chain was determined in a study of type 1 regulatory T cells. In this sample, this clonotype turned up many times. Its specificity is not known. Looked up from germline, CDR1 is SGHRS and CDR2 is YFSETQ. J gave up 5 bases and V 4 bases, and 7 bases lay outside the gene matches. The CDR3 covers 15 residues. TCRdb ran MiXCR on the reads and lists one entry per CDR3 protein. The sample lists about 42,000 distinct CDR3 sequences, roughly an eighth seen once, with approximately 8% in the top ten. The sequenced sample consisted of cultured non-Tr1 T cells, either the whole culture or a sorted T cell fraction (not recorded which). The sequence came from a human donor in good health. This rearrangement joins TRBV5-1 to TRBJ2-1; 9 bases align to TRBD2. The CDR3 here is CASSPRAGGDNEQFF. Written as DNA, the CDR3 is TGCGCCAGCAGCCCTCGGGCGGGAGGGGACAATGAGCAGTTCTTC.